These 14 T cell receptor beta chains were all obtained from the same sample, sequenced in a study of blood T cell repertoires in COVID-19. Repertoires were generated with immunoSEQ multiplex PCR, while TCRdb's copy carries only in-frame clones and drops some. The sample includes about 67,000 clones, approximately 90% of them seen just once. Sequenced sample: peripheral blood. The source of these receptors is a woman of 80 years or more with acute or convalescent COVID-19.

This chain links TRBV19 with TRBJ1-2; tentative D call: TRBD1 (6 bases). CDR3 length equals 13 residues. Germline V CDR1 and CDR2: LNHDA, SQIVND (reference sequence). V was pared by 1 base and J by 8 bases, with 11 bases between. DNA for the CDR3: TGTGCCAGTAGTATAGTCTCAGGGGACGGCTACACCTTC. Translating it yields CASSIVSGDGYTF.

This clone was picked up one time. This chain connects TRBV27 to TRBJ2-7, with D unresolved. V gave up 6 bases and J gave up 3 bases, with 12 bases separating them. The CDR3 extends over 13 amino acids. Germline V gene lookup returns CDR1 MNHEY and CDR2 SMNVEV (reference sequence). This CDR3 reads CASSTTSGYEQYF. The DNA of the CDR3 is TGTGCCAGCAGCACGACGTCGGGCTACGAGCAGTACTTC.

This clone was detected a few times. The chain couples TRBV7-9 to TRBJ1-1; TRBD1 is a possible D gene (5 bases). V was trimmed by 4 bases and J by 1 base, leaving 13 bases between them. Germline lookup yields CDR1 SEHNR and CDR2 FQNEAQ (reference sequence). The CDR3 totals 15 residues. The CDR3, as DNA: TGTGCCAGCAGCTCTCCGGGGGGAGCGAACACTGAAGCTTTCTTT. Its translation: CASSSPGGANTEAFF.

This chain connects TRBV15 to TRBJ1-3; TRBD1 matches at 10 bases. Germline V gene sequence: CDR1 LNHNV, CDR2 YYDKDF (reference sequence). The ends lost 0 bases at V and 5 bases at J; junction bases unmatched: 4. CDR3 length: 16 residues. The CDR3 region has the DNA TGTGCCACCAGCAGAGATCAGGGACAGGGGAGAAACACCATATATTTT. This gives the protein CATSRDQGQGRNTIYF.

This chain uses TRBV9 with TRBJ2-2; no firm D call. The CDR3 has 15 amino acids. Germline V gives CDR1 SGDLS, CDR2 YYNGEE. Trimming removed 0 bases at V and 3 bases at J, with 9 bases between. The CDR3 DNA sequence: TGTGCCAGCAGCGTAGCACTCACCCACACCGGGGAGCTGTTTTTT. Its translation: CASSVALTHTGELFF.

The J gene is TRBJ1-1, the V gene TRBV18; D gene unclear. CDR3 size: 13 residues. The V end was cut by 3 bases, the J end by 7 bases, with 12 bases between. Germline CDR1 reads KGHSH; CDR2 reads LQKENI. The CDR3 nucleotides are TGTGCCAGCTCACCGTGGAGGGCGATTGAAGCTTTCTTT. It is translated as CASSPWRAIEAFF.

The chain is built from TRBV27 and TRBJ2-7; 8 nucleotides match TRBD2. The CDR3 totals 15 residues. V trimming: 6 bases; J trimming: 4 bases; junction bases outside the gene matches: 11. The V gene's germline CDR1 is MNHEY and CDR2 SMNVEV (reference sequence). The CDR3 region is CASRNGGAFGYEQYF. As DNA, the CDR3 is TGTGCCAGCAGAAACGGGGGGGCTTTTGGGTACGAGCAGTACTTC.

The count of this clone is one. V is TRBV9 and J is TRBJ2-1; D unclear. Germline V gene lookup returns CDR1 SGDLS and CDR2 YYNGEE. The length of the CDR3 is 13 residues. V was shortened by 0 bases and J by 6 bases, with 7 bases between the two germline ends. The CDR3 coding sequence is TGTGCCAGCAGCGTAGGAGTTGTCAATGAGCAGTTCTTC. Protein: CASSVGVVNEQFF.

This clone was found a few times. The chain couples TRBV2 to TRBJ1-6; TRBD1 agrees at 7 bases. V lost 8 bases, J lost 10 bases, and 11 bases stayed unmatched. The CDR3 is made up of 14 amino acids. The germline V gene has CDR1 SNHLY and CDR2 FYNNEI. CDR3 DNA: TGTGCCAGCGTTCTTGAGACAGGGAGATCACCCCTCCACTTT. Its translation: CASVLETGRSPLHF.

This clone was seen a handful of times. The chain employs TRBV27 and TRBJ1-1; D remains unclear. Germline CDR1 reads MNHEY; CDR2 reads SMNVEV (reference sequence). Trimming took 5 bases from V and 0 from J, leaving 16 bases between them. There are 16 residues in the CDR3. The CDR3 DNA reads TGTGCCAGCAGTAGGGAGGTGGGCAATTTGAACACTGAAGCTTTCTTT. Residues: CASSREVGNLNTEAFF.

This chain links TRBV4-2 with TRBJ2-1; 7 bases align to TRBD2. The CDR3 spans 13 residues. V shed 4 bases and J 6 bases; nucleotides not matched to a gene: 3. Germline V gene lookup returns CDR1 LGHNA and CDR2 YNFKEQ. The CDR3 loop reads CASSLRTSNEQFF. The CDR3, as DNA: TGTGCCAGCAGCCTACGGACTAGCAATGAGCAGTTCTTC.

The chain combines TRBV7-6 with TRBJ2-3; D remains ambiguous. Between the trimmed V and J ends, which lost 5 bases and 1 base, there was a span of 4 bases. CDR3 size: 12 residues. Germline values: CDR1 SGHVS, CDR2 FNYEAQ. CDR3 protein: CASSPGTDTQYF. The CDR3 coding sequence is TGTGCCAGCAGCCCCGGCACAGATACGCAGTATTTT.

The chain recombines TRBV7-8 with TRBJ2-5; tentatively, D is TRBD2 (6 bases). The CDR3 consists of 14 residues. V shed 7 bases and J shed 0 bases, with 12 bases lying between them. Germline assignment: CDR1 SGHVS and CDR2 FQNEAQ. CDR3 sequence: CASNWGGNQETQYF. CDR3 nucleotide sequence: TGTGCCAGCAACTGGGGCGGGAACCAAGAGACCCAGTACTTC.

The chain links TRBV3-1 (or the pseudogene TRBV3-2) to TRBJ2-3; 7 bases fit TRBD2. V was clipped by 1 base and J by 0 bases; unmatched bases: 4. Germline V CDR1 and CDR2: LGHDT, YNNKEL (reference sequence). This CDR3 spans 16 amino acids. CDR3 residues: CASSQVLAASTDTQYF. The DNA of the CDR3 is TGTGCCAGCAGCCAAGTTCTAGCGGCTAGCACAGATACGCAGTATTTT.